The 26 T cell receptor delta chains below were found in one sample sequenced in a study of delta chains in infants with herpesvirus infections. Gamma-chain- and delta-chain-specific primers converted PBMC RNA into TCR cDNA. With CATT, TCRdb re-called clones from the RT-PCR reads. Of 500 or so delta-chain clones detected, 12% appear once; the ten largest clones hold about 30%. The source was peripheral blood, collected at time point 3 of longitudinal follow-up. These receptors came from a human donor who was a Ugandan infant, either HIV-exposed or HIV-unexposed (not recorded which).

To note about this clone: A far bigger clonotype differs at one base, so this is likely a read error. Other DNA variants within this sample encode the same CDR3. This sequence joins TRDV2 and TRDJ3, with TRDD3 identical over 12 bases. No J gene is reported in TCRdb; it was inferred here by comparing the DNA with germline. Germline trimming cut 0 bases from V and 0 bases from J; bases unmatched to any gene: 5. CDR3 length: 20 residues. Germline loops: CDR1 GEAIGNYY, CDR2 EKD. The DNA of the CDR3 is TGTGCCTGTGACACCGTACTGGGGGATACAAGCTCCTGGGACACCCGACAGATGTTTTTC. This translates into CACDTVLGDTSSWDTRQMFF.

As regards this clone: The protein TCRdb gives is from a much larger clone and does not agree with this DNA's translation at residue 11, likely a read error; the protein shown here comes from the DNA. The gene calls are TRDV2 and TRDJ3; 10 positions match TRDD3. As TCRdb names no J gene, one was assigned here on the basis of a DNA match to germline. The CDR3 length is 17 residues. Germline V gene sequence: CDR1 GEAIGNYY, CDR2 EKD. The CDR3 DNA is TGTGCCTGTGACATACTGGGGGATTTTTGGGGCACCCGACAGATGTTTTTC. Protein: CACDILGDFWGTRQMFF.

This clone counts as medium-sized (0.01 to 0.1%). V usage is TRDV2 and J usage is TRDJ1; 13 bases agree with TRDD3. The CDR3 is 22 residues long. J gave up 3 bases and V 4 bases, and 25 bases lay outside the gene matches. The germline V gene has CDR1 GEAIGNYY and CDR2 EKD. The CDR3 here is CACDTYLPPGTILGDTSDKLIF. DNA for the CDR3: TGTGCCTGTGATACCTACCTTCCTCCTGGGACGATACTGGGGGATACGTCCGATAAACTCATCTTT.

Notes on this clone: A read error is likely here: a far larger clone is one base away. Other DNA sequences in the same sample also yield this CDR3. The rearrangement uses TRAV29/DV5 and TRDJ3; 8 bases map to TRDD3. The CDR3 runs 25 residues. V dropped 0 bases and J dropped 0; count of bases not matched to a gene: 26. Germline V gene data show CDR1 as NSMFDY and CDR2 as ISSIKDK. The CDR3 loop reads CAASAGPPVLGGPGPFSWDTRQMFF. The CDR3 region has the DNA TGTGCAGCAAGCGCGGGCCCCCCCGTACTGGGGGGTCCAGGGCCATTCTCCTGGGACACCCGACAGATGTTTTTC.

This clone has only a few counts. A far larger clone is only one base removed, so a read error is likely. The same CDR3 also results from other DNA sequences found in this sample. The chain employs TRAV29/DV5 and TRDJ2; D not certain. Germline V lookup: CDR1 NSMFDY, CDR2 ISSIKDK. This CDR3 is 13 amino acids long. DNA for the CDR3: TGTGCAGCAAGATCCGGGACGACAGCTCAACTCTTCTTT. This translates into CAARSGTTAQLFF.

Of note for this clone: A single base is all that separates this from a far larger clone, so a read error is likely. V and J are TRAV38-2/DV8 and TRDJ3; 10 nucleotides agree with TRDD3. The CDR3 is 21 residues long. From germline, CDR1 is TSESDYY and CDR2 QEAYKQQN. CDR3 nucleotides: TGTGCTTATAGCAGTGGGGGATACCATAAACGGAGCTCCTGGGACACCCGACGGATGTTTTTC. Translated: CAYSSGGYHKRSSWDTRRMFF. The entire variable domain, with the rest obtained from reference TRAV38-2/DV8 and TRDJ3, is as follows: AQTVTQSQPEMSVQEAETVTLSCTYDTSESDYYLFWYKQPPSRQMILVIRQEAYKQQNATENRFSVNFQKAAKSFSLKISDSQLGDAAMYFCAYSSGGYHKRSSWDTRRMFFGTGIKLFVEP.

This clone was seen more than once but under ten times. A far larger clone is off by one base, so a read error is likely. Other DNA sequences in the sample encode the same CDR3. The chain carries TRDV1 and TRDJ1, with D perhaps TRDD2 or TRDD3 (7 bases each). Germline CDR1 and CDR2: TSWWSYY and QGS. The CDR3 totals 18 residues. CDR3 sequence: CALGEGEPSSTGVDKLIF. The CDR3 bases are TGTGCTCTCGGGGAAGGGGAGCCTTCCTCTACTGGGGTTGATAAACTCATCTTT.

There are a few counts of this clone. One base separates it from a far larger clone, so it is likely a read error. The identical CDR3 is also encoded by other nucleotide sequences in the sample. The J gene is TRDJ1, the V gene TRDV3, with 9 bases fitting TRDD3. The CDR3 length is 18 residues. Per germline, CDR1 TVYSNPD and CDR2 GDNSRS (reference sequence). V gave up 2 bases and J gave up 0 bases; unmatched junction bases: 16. CDR3 in amino acids: CAFYAGTGGYPYTDKLIF. CDR3 coding DNA: TGTGCCTTTTACGCCGGGACCGGGGGATACCCGTACACCGATAAACTCATCTTT.

In its sample, this clone was seen a few times. A far larger clone is one base from this, pointing to a likely read error. The sample has other DNA sequences that encode this CDR3 too. The gene calls are TRDV1 and TRDJ1; D could derive from TRDD2 or TRDD3 (7 bases each). There are 18 residues in the CDR3. CDR1 and CDR2 from the germline V gene are TSWWSYY and QGS. CDR3 coding DNA: TGTGCTCTTGGGGAAGGGGAGCCTTCCTCTACTGGGGTTGATAAGCTCATCTTT. This encodes CALGEGEPSSTGVDKLIF.

Note on this clone: This is likely an artifact of a read error, given a far larger clone one base away. This specimen includes other DNA sequences encoding the same CDR3. This chain joins TRDV2 and TRDJ3, with 10 bases lining up with TRDD3. J was trimmed by 4 bases and V by 0 bases; bases with no gene match: 11. The length of the CDR3 is 20 residues. CDR1 and CDR2 from the germline V gene are GEAIGNYY and EKD. The CDR3 DNA reads TGTGCCTGTGACACCGACTGGGGGATTAGGGGTCCATGGGACACCCGACAGATGTTTTTC. Amino acid sequence: CACDTDWGIRGPWDTRQMFF.

This clone occurred once. This likely reflects a read error, since a far larger clone is one base away. Additional DNA sequences in this sample encode the identical CDR3. This chain connects TRDV2 to TRDJ3, with 13 bases matching TRDD3. As TCRdb names no J gene, one was assigned here on the basis of a DNA match to germline. The CDR3 covers 20 residues. Looked up from germline, CDR1 is GEAIGNYY and CDR2 is EKD. The CDR3 region is CACDTVLGDTSSWDTRQMFF. CDR3 DNA: TGCGCCTGTGACACCGTACTGGGGGATACGAGCTCCTGGGACACCCGACAGATGTTTTTC.

This clone occurred a few times. A read error is likely here: a far larger clone is one base away. The identical CDR3 is also encoded by other nucleotide sequences in the sample. CDR3 bases: TGTGCTCTTGGGGAACGATCGCGGGCTTACACCGATAAACTCATCTTT. Protein sequence: CALGERSRAYTDKLIF. This chain connects TRDV1 to TRDJ1, with D hard to call. With 1 base removed from V and 0 bases from J, the gap between germline ends came to 12 bases. This CDR3 has 16 residues. Germline V gives CDR1 TSWWSYY, CDR2 QGS.

Remarks on this clone: Given a far larger clone just one base away, this is likely a sequencing read error. The gene calls are TRAV38-2/DV8 and TRDJ2, with 7 bases identical to TRDD3. From germline, CDR1 is TSESDYY and CDR2 QEAYKQQN. Trimming at V came to 7 bases and at J to 12 bases, leaving 33 bases not matched to a gene. The CDR3 loop spans 20 amino acids. The CDR3 DNA reads as TGTGCTTATGCAAACAACCGGGGGATTAGACCTCTCATCCACACCGATAAACTCTTCTTT. Amino acids: CAYANNRGIRPLIHTDKLFF.

A word on this clone: This likely reflects a read error, since a far larger clone is one base away. The identical CDR3 is also encoded by other nucleotide sequences in the sample. The J gene is TRDJ1, the V gene TRDV1, with 9 bases aligning to TRDD3. The CDR3 totals 19 residues. V shed 1 base and J 0 bases; nucleotides not matched to a gene: 12. Germline CDR1 is TSWWSYY and CDR2 is QGS. The CDR3 DNA reads as TGTGCTCTTGGGGAACCACCTCGGGGCCTGGGGGATTACACCGATAAACTCATCTTT. Protein product: CALGEPPRGLGDYTDKLIF.

By proportion, this clone is large (0.1 to 1%). The sample carries other DNA sequences with the same CDR3. The chain couples TRDV1 to TRDJ1, with D tentatively TRDD2 or TRDD3 (7 bases each). CDR3 size: 18 residues. Germline CDR1 is TSWWSYY and CDR2 is QGS. V shed 2 bases and J shed 5 bases, with 24 bases lying between them. The CDR3 spells CALGEGEPSSTGVDKLIF. The CDR3 nucleotides read TGTGCTCTTGGGGAAGGGGAGCCTTCCTCTACTGGGGTTGATAAACTCATCTTT.

This clone was counted a few times. A single base is all that separates this from a far larger clone, so a read error is likely. Within the sample, other DNA sequences also encode this same CDR3. This chain links TRDV1 with TRDJ1, with 8 bases that match TRDD3. The CDR3 has 16 amino acids. Germline V gene sequence: CDR1 TSWWSYY, CDR2 QGS. CDR3 residues: CALGEANLLGDDKLIF. As DNA, the CDR3 is TGTGCGCTTGGGGAAGCCAATTTGCTGGGGGACGATAAACTCATCTTT.

This clone was seen only a few times. A much larger clone lies one base from this, so it may be a read error. The V and J genes are TRDV1 and TRDJ1, with 12 bases identical to TRDD3. The J segment lost 7 bases and the V segment lost 5 bases, leaving 14 bases of the junction unmatched. The CDR3 spans 17 residues. CDR1 and CDR2 (germline): TSWWSYY, QGS. The CDR3 protein is CALGSPLTGGYLVKLIF. As DNA, the CDR3 is TGTGCTCTTGGGTCGCCACTTACTGGGGGATACCTCGTTAAACTCATCTTT.

In regard to this clone: Given a far larger clone just one base away, this is likely a sequencing read error. This chain uses TRDV1 with TRDJ1, with D hard to call. This CDR3 is 17 amino acids long. CDR1 and CDR2 from the germline V gene are TSWWSYY and QGS. Trimming took 7 bases from V and 0 from J, leaving 21 bases between them. The CDR3 spells CALVAPVLSLYTDKLIF. The CDR3 DNA reads as TGTGCTCTTGTTGCCCCCGTACTGAGTTTGTACACCGATAAACTCATCTTT.

Comment on this clone: A far larger clone is one nucleotide away, so this likely arose from a read error. The chain links TRDV1 to TRDJ1; no clear D gene. Germline V gives CDR1 TSWWSYY, CDR2 QGS. V was shortened by 5 bases and J by 8 bases, with 21 bases between the two germline ends. CDR3 size: 15 residues. The CDR3 protein is CALGPPLSADTKLIF. DNA for the CDR3: TGTGCTCTTGGGCCTCCCCTTTCCGCTGACACGAAACTCATCTTT.

About this clone itself: A far larger clone is just one base off, so this is likely a read error. The rearrangement uses TRAV29/DV5 and TRDJ3, with 8 bases identical to TRDD3. This CDR3 region has 25 residues. After removal of 0 bases from V and 0 bases from J, the junction contained 26 bases not matched to a gene. CDR1 is NSMFDY, CDR2 ISSIKDK, per germline. The DNA of the CDR3 is TGTGCAGCAAGCGCGGCCCCCCCCGTACTGGGGGGTCCGGGGCCATTCTCCTGGGACACCCGACAGATGTTTTTC. This codes for CAASAAPPVLGGPGPFSWDTRQMFF.

Of note for this clone: It differs at one base from a far larger clone, so likely a read error. J is TRDJ1 and V is TRAV29/DV5; 7 bases line up with TRDD2. CDR3 length: 17 amino acids. V shed 3 bases and J 3 bases; nucleotides not matched to a gene: 17. CDR1 NSMFDY and CDR2 ISSIKDK come from the germline V gene. CDR3 in amino acids: CAANSLPPRRSPDKLIF. DNA of the CDR3: TGTGCAGCAAACAGCCTTCCTCCTCGAAGGAGCCCCGATAAACTCATCTTT.

A word on this clone: A far more abundant clone sits one base away, making this likely a read error. The CDR3 coding sequence is TGTGCCTGTGACACTGGGAGATACGCGTGGAGCTCCTGGGACACCCGACAGATGTTTTTC. It encodes CACDTGRYAWSSWDTRQMFF. The rearrangement links TRDV2 to TRDJ3, with a weak D call TRDD3 (6 bases). Germline-derived CDR1 and CDR2 are GEAIGNYY and EKD. Between the trimmed V and J ends, which lost 1 base and 0 bases, there was a span of 18 bases. This CDR3 is built from 20 residues.

This clone has more than one count but fewer than ten. This chain connects TRDV1 to TRDJ1; 9 nucleotides match TRDD3. Germline V gene lookup returns CDR1 TSWWSYY and CDR2 QGS. The CDR3 totals 18 residues. V shed 2 bases and J 4 bases; nucleotides not matched to a gene: 14. CDR3 bases: TGTGCTCTTGGGGAAACTACTCTGGGGGATGAGGGAAACGATAAACTCATCTTT. Protein: CALGETTLGDEGNDKLIF.

This clone has more than one count but fewer than ten. It is likely a read error: a sequence one base away is far more abundant. The chain joins TRDV1 to TRDJ2; no reliable D call. From germline, CDR1 is TSWWSYY and CDR2 QGS. The V end was cut by 2 bases, the J end by 2 bases, with 15 bases between. CDR3 size: 17 residues. CDR3 in amino acids: CALGEFASLPLTAQLFF. Here the CDR3 DNA reads TGTGCTCTTGGGGAATTCGCCTCCCTCCCCTTGACAGCACAACTCTTCTTT.

About this clone itself: A far larger clone is off by one base, so a read error is likely. The chain recombines TRDV1 with TRDJ3, with 9 bases aligning to TRDD2. From germline, CDR1 is TSWWSYY and CDR2 QGS. V dropped 5 bases and J dropped 4; count of bases not matched to a gene: 21. The CDR3 is made up of 22 amino acids. CDR3 nucleotide sequence: TGTGCTCTTGGGAAAGCGCCTTCCTACTTTCCGGGTGGGCCTTGGGACACCCGACAGATGTTTTTC. This codes for CALGKAPSYFPGGPWDTRQMFF.

This clone was detected only a few times. Possible read error: a much larger clone is one base away. Distinct nucleotide sequences in the sample also encode this CDR3. The chain is built from TRDV1 and TRDJ1; maybe TRDD2 (7 bases). There are 20 residues in the CDR3. The germline V and J ends were trimmed by 2 bases and 5 bases, with 30 bases remaining between them. Germline assignment: CDR1 TSWWSYY and CDR2 QGS. CDR3 nucleotides: TGTGCTCTTGGGGAAAGGATTTCCTACAATGGGGCTGGGGATCCTGATAAACTCATCTTT. It encodes CALGERISYNGAGDPDKLIF.